The 30 T cell receptor beta chains below all came from one sample that was sequenced in a study of spatial heterogeneity in lung cancer. TCRdb analysed the 5' RACE reads with MiXCR anew, one entry per CDR3 protein. The table records over 85,000 distinct CDR3 sequences, approximately 19% of them present only once. Time point here: blood at routine non-recurrence follow-up after resection. This sample comprised PBMCs, obtained at follow-up. The receptors were sampled from a male donor with early-stage non-small cell lung cancer.

This chain joins TRBV7-2 and TRBJ2-3; TRBD2 matches at 13 bases. J gave up 0 bases and V 5 bases, and 8 bases lay outside the gene matches. The germline V gene encodes CDR1 SGHTA and CDR2 FQGNSA. The CDR3 loop spans 18 amino acids. In DNA form, the CDR3 reads TGTGCCAGCAGCGCCACTAGCGGGAGGGCCCCTAGCACAGATACGCAGTATTTT. Translating gives CASSATSGRAPSTDTQYF.

This rearrangement joins TRBV11-1 to TRBJ2-5; D is uncertain. This CDR3 spans 14 amino acids. Germline V CDR1 and CDR2: SGHAT, FQDESV (reference sequence). The V end lost 3 bases, the J end lost 2 bases, and 10 bases lay between the germline ends. DNA of the CDR3: TGTGCCAGCAGCTTTGGGTTGCGGCAAGAGACCCAGTACTTC. Translating gives CASSFGLRQETQYF. Full variable domain (outside the CDR3, taken from reference TRBV11-1 and TRBJ2-5): EAEVAQSPRYKITEKSQAVAFWCDPISGHATLYWYRQILGQGPELLVQFQDESVVDDSQLPKDRFSAERLKGVDSTLKIQPAELGDSAMYLCASSFGLRQETQYFGPGTRLLVL.

This clonotype turned up a few times. A read error may be the cause here, since a much bigger clone is one base away. The chain has TRBV6-2 or TRBV6-3 and TRBJ1-1, with no clear D. V was pared by 5 bases and J by 0 bases, with 1 base between. Germline assignment: CDR1 MNHEY and CDR2 SVGEGT. This CDR3 contains 11 residues. CDR3 nucleotide sequence: TGTGCCAGCAGTGTGAACACTGAAGCTTTCTTT. It codes for CASSVNTEAFF.

This clonotype has at least ten counts. The genes are TRBV10-3 and TRBJ2-7, with 7 bases that match TRBD2. V lost 8 bases to trimming and J lost 5 bases; unmatched junction nucleotides: 12. CDR1 ENHRY and CDR2 SYGVKD come from the germline V gene. This CDR3 region has 14 residues. The CDR3 bases are TGTGCCATCGGCCTGGCGGGAGATAGGAACGAGCAGTACTTC. This translates into CAIGLAGDRNEQYF.

J is TRBJ1-4 and V is TRBV20-1; 7 bases line up with TRBD1. Germline CDR1 reads DFQATT; CDR2 reads SNEGSKA (reference sequence). The ends lost 0 bases at V and 5 bases at J; junction bases unmatched: 6. CDR3 length equals 15 residues. CDR3 nucleotides: TGCAGTGCTAGAGATCGAGAACAGGGGAATGAAAAACTGTTTTTT. Amino acids: CSARDREQGNEKLFF.

There are a few counts of this clonotype. This chain joins TRBV24-1 and TRBJ2-3; 8 nucleotides align to TRBD2. The CDR3 runs 18 residues. V gave up 1 base and J gave up 4 bases; unmatched junction bases: 12. Germline values: CDR1 KGHDR, CDR2 SFDVKD. The DNA of the CDR3 is TGTGCCACCAGTGATTTTAGGGCGGGAGGATCCGGTTCAGATACGCAGTATTTT. Encoded protein: CATSDFRAGGSGSDTQYF.

In its sample, this clonotype was seen a few times. This rearrangement joins TRBV29-1 to TRBJ1-1; 9 bases agree with TRBD1. J gave up 6 bases and V 6 bases, and 5 bases lay outside the gene matches. Germline V CDR1 and CDR2: SQVTM, ANQGSEA. The CDR3 spans 12 residues. CDR3 region: CSVVQGAAEAFF. CDR3 DNA: TGCAGCGTGGTACAGGGGGCCGCTGAAGCTTTCTTT.

This clonotype was seen a handful of times. This chain connects TRBV6-5 to TRBJ2-7, with D perhaps TRBD2 (6 bases). The V end was cut by 2 bases, the J end by 6 bases, with 14 bases between. In germline, CDR1 is MNHEY, CDR2 SVGAGI. The CDR3 extends over 14 amino acids. CDR3 coding DNA: TGTGCCAGCAGTTACAGGCGGGGAAAAGGCGAGCAGTACTTC. This encodes CASSYRRGKGEQYF.

This clonotype was detected many times. The chain has TRBV5-6 and TRBJ2-4; TRBD2 matches at 11 bases. V shed 1 base and J 5 bases; nucleotides not matched to a gene: 5. This CDR3 comprises 16 residues. Germline assignment: CDR1 SGHDT and CDR2 YYEEEE. CDR3 sequence (DNA): TGTGCCAGCAGCTTGATTAGCGGGAGGGCTCAAAACATTCAGTACTTC. It translates to CASSLISGRAQNIQYF.

Only a few counts were recorded for this clonotype. This chain connects TRBV19 to TRBJ2-3; D remains ambiguous. The CDR3 is 14 amino acids. Germline CDR1 reads LNHDA; CDR2 reads SQIVND (reference sequence). V was clipped by 4 bases and J by 4 bases, with 12 bases between them. The CDR3 nucleotides read TGTGCCAGTAGTACCGGGCCAAGCCCAGATACGCAGTATTTT. This encodes CASSTGPSPDTQYF.

This chain links TRBV27 with TRBJ2-5; D is undetermined. In germline, CDR1 is MNHEY, CDR2 SMNVEV (reference sequence). V was cut by 5 bases and J by 5 bases, with 15 bases left in between. This CDR3 comprises 14 residues. In nucleotides, the CDR3 is TGTGCCAGCAGTCCGCGGCAGGCCCGTGAGACCCAGTACTTC. Translating gives CASSPRQARETQYF.

This clonotype was counted many times. The V gene is TRBV27, the J gene TRBJ1-2; D is unclear. The germline gives CDR1 MNHEY, CDR2 SMNVEV (reference sequence). The CDR3 loop spans 13 amino acids. With 3 bases removed from V and 4 bases from J, the gap between germline ends came to 9 bases. The CDR3 coding sequence is TGTGCCAGCAGTTTTCTTGGGAGCTATGGCTACACCTTC. Residues: CASSFLGSYGYTF.

This clonotype showed up just a few times. This chain links TRBV9 with TRBJ2-1; 11 bases are shared with TRBD2. The CDR3 sequence is 16 residues long. V lost 2 bases and J lost 8; bases outside the gene matches: 9. Germline V lookup: CDR1 SGDLS, CDR2 YYNGEE. CDR3 protein: CASSVGTSGLLDEQFF. DNA for the CDR3: TGTGCCAGCAGCGTGGGGACTAGCGGCCTCCTCGATGAGCAGTTCTTC.

This chain joins TRBV5-6 and TRBJ2-7; 9 bases line up with TRBD1. This CDR3 spans 13 amino acids. The trim removed 2 bases at V and 5 bases at J, leaving 2 bases unmatched. Germline loops: CDR1 SGHDT, CDR2 YYEEEE. The CDR3: CASSLYRGHEQYV. CDR3 bases: TGTGCCAGCAGCTTATACAGGGGGCACGAGCAGTACGTC.

This clonotype was seen repeatedly, ten times or more. This chain joins TRBV5-5 and TRBJ2-2, with 7 nucleotides matching TRBD1. CDR1 is SGHKS, CDR2 YYEKEE, per germline (reference sequence). There are 15 residues in the CDR3. V trimming: 4 bases; J trimming: 5 bases; junction bases outside the gene matches: 8. The CDR3 region has the DNA TGTGCCAGCAGCCGAGGACAGGTCTGGACCGGGGAGCTGTTTTTT. It specifies CASSRGQVWTGELFF.

V and J are TRBV6-6 and TRBJ2-5; unclear D gene. This CDR3 has 13 residues. The germline V and J ends were trimmed by 2 bases and 3 bases, with 7 bases remaining between them. Germline CDR1 MNHNY, CDR2 SVGAGI (reference sequence). The CDR3 is CASSYVMKETQYF. The CDR3 nucleotides are TGTGCCAGCAGTTACGTCATGAAAGAGACCCAGTACTTC.

The genes are TRBV20-1 and TRBJ1-6, with D possibly TRBD1 on 5 matching bases. CDR1 is DFQATT, CDR2 SNEGSKA, per germline (reference sequence). V was pared by 5 bases and J by 12 bases, with 14 bases between. The CDR3 has 12 residues. CDR3: CSAGGAPGPLHF. CDR3 DNA sequence: TGCAGTGCTGGAGGGGCCCCCGGACCCCTCCACTTT.

J is TRBJ2-2 and V is TRBV10-1, with D hard to call. This CDR3 is built from 12 residues. V was pared by 2 bases and J by 7 bases, with 5 bases between. Germline V gene sequence: CDR1 WNHNN, CDR2 SYGVQD (reference sequence). The chain's CDR3 is CASSEQRGELFF. CDR3 DNA: TGCGCCAGCAGTGAGCAGCGCGGGGAGCTGTTTTTT.

This clonotype was counted many times. V gene TRBV7-2 combines with J gene TRBJ2-2; TRBD2 agrees at 7 bases. Germline CDR1 reads SGHTA; CDR2 reads FQGNSA. The CDR3 has 15 amino acids. The J segment lost 6 bases and the V segment lost 3 bases, leaving 7 bases of the junction unmatched. The CDR3 DNA reads TGTGCCAGCAGCTTCGGACTAGTCCGGTCCGGGGAGCTGTTTTTT. Its protein product is CASSFGLVRSGELFF.

The V and J genes are TRBV29-1 and TRBJ1-1; D is undetermined. The V gene's germline CDR1 is SQVTM and CDR2 ANQGSEA. Trimming stripped 2 bases from V and 0 bases from J, with 10 bases between. The CDR3 runs 14 residues. The chain's CDR3 is CSVELRLMNTEAFF. Written as DNA, the CDR3 is TGCAGCGTTGAATTAAGACTGATGAACACTGAAGCTTTCTTT.

V gene TRBV7-2 combines with J gene TRBJ1-1, with no clear D. The CDR3 is made up of 13 amino acids. CDR1 is SGHTA, CDR2 FQGNSA, per germline. Trimming cost V 6 bases and J 6 bases, with 14 bases left between them. CDR3 coding DNA: TGTGCCAGCAGTCTGGTGGGGTCGGCTGAAGCTTTCTTT. Translation: CASSLVGSAEAFF. Drawing the rest from reference TRBV7-2 and TRBJ1-1, the complete variable domain is GAGVSQSPSNKVTEKGKDVELRCDPISGHTALYWYRQSLGQGLEFLIYFQGNSAPDKSGLPSDRFSAERTGGSVSTLTIQRTQQEDSAVYLCASSLVGSAEAFFGQGTRLTVV.

The chain joins TRBV2 to TRBJ2-5; no clear D. Trimming took off 6 bases at V and 5 bases at J, with 10 bases between the two ends. The CDR3 covers 12 residues. Germline CDR1 SNHLY, CDR2 FYNNEI. The CDR3, as DNA: TGTGCCAGCAGGAAGGATGGGGAGACCCAGTACTTC. It is translated as CASRKDGETQYF.

This clonotype was counted only a few times. The chain employs TRBV14 and TRBJ2-5, with D unclear. CDR3 length: 15 residues. The germline V and J ends were trimmed by 2 bases and 0 bases, with 10 bases remaining between them. From germline, CDR1 is SGHDN and CDR2 FVKESK. The CDR3 sequence is CASSQSVEYQETQYF. In nucleotides, the CDR3 is TGTGCCAGCAGCCAATCGGTGGAGTACCAAGAGACCCAGTACTTC.

This clonotype was recorded a few times. The gene calls are TRBV5-1 and TRBJ2-3, with D possibly TRBD1 on 6 matching bases. The V and J ends lost 4 bases and 4 bases respectively, with 16 bases between them. Germline V gives CDR1 SGHRS, CDR2 YFSETQ. CDR3 size: 15 residues. CDR3 nucleotides: TGCGCCAGCAGCGCAGGACAGCTCGGGGCAGATACGCAGTATTTT. Its protein product is CASSAGQLGADTQYF.

This clonotype appeared a few times. The J gene is TRBJ2-1, the V gene TRBV9, with TRBD1 identical over 7 bases. With 3 bases clipped from V and 2 bases from J, the junction kept 5 bases outside the gene matches. The CDR3 is 15 amino acids. The germline gives CDR1 SGDLS, CDR2 YYNGEE. The CDR3: CASSGDRAAYNEQFF. As DNA, the CDR3 is TGTGCCAGCAGCGGAGACAGGGCGGCCTACAATGAGCAGTTCTTC.

The chain combines TRBV5-1 with TRBJ2-5; 10 bases map to TRBD2. V was clipped by 5 bases and J by 5 bases; unmatched bases: 3. The V gene's germline CDR1 is SGHRS and CDR2 YFSETQ. The CDR3 sequence is 13 residues long. As DNA, the CDR3 is TGCGCCAGCAGTCCTAGCGGGAGTGAGACCCAGTACTTC. Its protein product is CASSPSGSETQYF.

The sample holds a few counts of this clonotype. The rearrangement uses TRBV7-9 and TRBJ2-3, with a possible D match to TRBD2 (6 bases). V lost 1 base and J lost 0, with 11 bases in between. The CDR3 loop spans 16 amino acids. Germline V gene lookup returns CDR1 SEHNR and CDR2 FQNEAQ (reference sequence). This CDR3 is CASSLVGAGSTDTQYF. CDR3 sequence (DNA): TGTGCCAGCAGCTTAGTAGGCGCGGGGAGCACAGATACGCAGTATTTT.

V and J are TRBV24-1 and TRBJ2-7, with 12 positions matching TRBD1. V was pared by 7 bases and J by 4 bases, with 4 bases of the junction left unmatched. Germline CDR1 is KGHDR and CDR2 is SFDVKD. CDR3 length: 14 residues. CDR3 region: CATSGTGGKYEQYF. In nucleotides, the CDR3 is TGTGCCACCAGCGGGACAGGGGGCAAGTACGAGCAGTACTTC.

This clonotype came up a few times. The chain combines TRBV4-2 with TRBJ2-3; D unresolved. The CDR3 runs 18 residues. Germline CDR1 reads LGHNA; CDR2 reads YNFKEQ. V dropped 1 base and J dropped 2 bases, with 19 bases sitting between them. CDR3 loop: CASSQVTQSHLYTDTQYF. CDR3 nucleotide sequence: TGTGCCAGCAGCCAAGTTACCCAATCCCACCTTTACACAGATACGCAGTATTTT.

The chain employs TRBV20-1 and TRBJ2-7; 7 positions agree with TRBD2. CDR3 size: 15 residues. Germline lookup yields CDR1 DFQATT and CDR2 SNEGSKA (reference sequence). The V gene end was trimmed by 5 bases and the J gene end by 5 bases; junction bases not matched to a gene: 15. The CDR3 sequence: CSAVLRERGWHEQYF. Here the CDR3 DNA reads TGCAGTGCTGTCTTGCGGGAGAGAGGGTGGCACGAGCAGTACTTC.